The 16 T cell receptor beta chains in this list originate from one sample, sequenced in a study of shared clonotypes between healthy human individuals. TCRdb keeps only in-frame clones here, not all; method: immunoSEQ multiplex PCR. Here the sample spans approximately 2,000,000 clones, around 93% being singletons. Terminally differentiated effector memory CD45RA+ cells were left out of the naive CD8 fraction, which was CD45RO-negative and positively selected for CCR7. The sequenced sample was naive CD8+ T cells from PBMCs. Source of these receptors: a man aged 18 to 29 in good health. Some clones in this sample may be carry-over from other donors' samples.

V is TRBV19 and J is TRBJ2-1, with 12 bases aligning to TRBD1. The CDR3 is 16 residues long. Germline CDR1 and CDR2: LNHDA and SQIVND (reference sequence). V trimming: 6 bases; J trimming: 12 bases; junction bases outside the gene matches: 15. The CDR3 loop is CASSPPGTGGPDGQFF. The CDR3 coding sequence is TGTGCCAGTAGCCCCCCCGGGACAGGGGGCCCTGATGGGCAGTTCTTC.

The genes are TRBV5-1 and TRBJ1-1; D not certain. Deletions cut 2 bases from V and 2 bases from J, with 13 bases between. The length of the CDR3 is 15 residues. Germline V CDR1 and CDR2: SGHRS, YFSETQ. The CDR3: CASSFNRHLNTEAFF. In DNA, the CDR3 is TGCGCCAGCAGCTTTAACCGACACCTTAACACTGAAGCTTTCTTT.

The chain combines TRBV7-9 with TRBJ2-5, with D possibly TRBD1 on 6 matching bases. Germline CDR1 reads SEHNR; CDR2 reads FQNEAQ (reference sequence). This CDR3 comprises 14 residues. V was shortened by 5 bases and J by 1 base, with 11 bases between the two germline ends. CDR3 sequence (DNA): TGTGCCAGCAGCCCAGACAGGACCCAAGAGACCCAGTACTTC. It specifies CASSPDRTQETQYF. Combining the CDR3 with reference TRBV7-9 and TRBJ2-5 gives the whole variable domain DTGVSQNPRHKITKRGQNVTFRCDPISEHNRLYWYRQTLGQGPEFLTYFQNEAQLEKSRLLSDRFSAERPKGSFSTLEIQRTEQGDSAMYLCASSPDRTQETQYFGPGTRLLVL.

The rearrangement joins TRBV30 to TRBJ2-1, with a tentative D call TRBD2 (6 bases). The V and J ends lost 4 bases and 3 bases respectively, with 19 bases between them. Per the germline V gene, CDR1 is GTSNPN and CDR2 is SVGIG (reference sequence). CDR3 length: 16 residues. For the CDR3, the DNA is TGTGCCTGGATTCATCCGACTAGAAGTCTCTACAATGAGCAGTTCTTC. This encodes CAWIHPTRSLYNEQFF.

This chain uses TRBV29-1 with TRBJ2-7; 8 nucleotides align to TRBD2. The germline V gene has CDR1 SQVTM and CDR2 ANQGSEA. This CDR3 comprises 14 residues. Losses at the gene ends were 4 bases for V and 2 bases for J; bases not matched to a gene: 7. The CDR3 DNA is TGCAGCGTTGTTCCGGGACTAGTCCCCTACGAGCAGTACTTC. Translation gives CSVVPGLVPYEQYF.

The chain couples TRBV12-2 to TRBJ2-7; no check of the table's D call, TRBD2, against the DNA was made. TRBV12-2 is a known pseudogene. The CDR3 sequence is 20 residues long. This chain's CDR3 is CASRFRSIGSSGMLRYEQYF. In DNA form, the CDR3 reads TGTGCAAGTCGCTTCCGCTCGATCGGATCTAGCGGGATGCTACGCTACGAGCAGTACTTC.

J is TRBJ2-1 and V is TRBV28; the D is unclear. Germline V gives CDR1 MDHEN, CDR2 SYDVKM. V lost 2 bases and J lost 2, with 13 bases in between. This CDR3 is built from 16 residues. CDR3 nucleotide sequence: TGTGCCAGCAGTTTAAAGCGACGACGCCCCTACAATGAGCAGTTCTTC. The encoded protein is CASSLKRRRPYNEQFF.

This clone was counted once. The DNA for the CDR3 is TGTGCCAGCAGCGTAGGAGGGAACTACAATCAGCCCCAGCATTTT. It codes for CASSVGGNYNQPQHF. The chain combines TRBV9 with TRBJ1-5, with no clear D. The germline gives CDR1 SGDLS, CDR2 YYNGEE. The CDR3 sequence is 15 residues long. The germline V and J ends were trimmed by 0 bases and 3 bases, with 10 bases remaining between them. Together with reference TRBV9 and TRBJ1-5, the CDR3 gives the full variable domain: DSGVTQTPKHLITATGQRVTLRCSPRSGDLSVYWYQQSLDQGLQFLIQYYNGEERAKGNILERFSAQQFPDLHSELNLSSLELGDSALYFCASSVGGNYNQPQHFGDGTRLSIL.

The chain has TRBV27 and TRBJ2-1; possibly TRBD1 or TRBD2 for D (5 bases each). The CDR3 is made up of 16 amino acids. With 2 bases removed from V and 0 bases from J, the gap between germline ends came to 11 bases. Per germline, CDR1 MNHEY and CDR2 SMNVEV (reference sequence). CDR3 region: CASSLMWGSSYNEQFF. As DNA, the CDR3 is TGTGCCAGCAGTTTAATGTGGGGGAGCTCCTACAATGAGCAGTTCTTC.

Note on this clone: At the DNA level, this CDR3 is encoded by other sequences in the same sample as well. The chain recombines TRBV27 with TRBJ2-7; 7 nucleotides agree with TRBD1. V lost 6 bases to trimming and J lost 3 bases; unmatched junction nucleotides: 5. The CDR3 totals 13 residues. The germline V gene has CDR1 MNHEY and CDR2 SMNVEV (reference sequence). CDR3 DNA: TGTGCCAGCAGCGACAGGGTCGGCTACGAGCAGTACTTC. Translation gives CASSDRVGYEQYF.

CDR3 amino acids: CASSFNPPGEGNTEAFF. CDR3 sequence (DNA): TGTGCCAGCAGCTTCAACCCCCCCGGTGAGGGGAACACTGAAGCTTTCTTT. This sequence joins TRBV7-6 and TRBJ1-1; D remains unclear. The germline V gene has CDR1 SGHVS and CDR2 FNYEAQ. The ends were cut back, 3 bases at V and 1 base at J, with 18 bases in the middle. This CDR3 is built from 17 residues.

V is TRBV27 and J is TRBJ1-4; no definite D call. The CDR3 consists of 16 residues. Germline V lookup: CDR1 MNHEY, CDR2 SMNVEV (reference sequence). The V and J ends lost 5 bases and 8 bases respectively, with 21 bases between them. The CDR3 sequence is CASSGLGRTSREKLFF. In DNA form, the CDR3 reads TGTGCCAGCAGTGGTTTAGGCAGGACCTCAAGGGAAAAACTGTTTTTT.

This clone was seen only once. The CDR3: CASSFHRTGVGGVGYEQYF. The CDR3 nucleotides read TGTGCCAGCAGCTTCCATCGGACAGGGGTCGGGGGAGTCGGCTACGAGCAGTACTTC. The genes are TRBV7-9 and TRBJ2-7; 9 nucleotides agree with TRBD1. V trimming: 3 bases; J trimming: 3 bases; junction bases outside the gene matches: 18. Germline V gene data show CDR1 as SEHNR and CDR2 as FQNEAQ (reference sequence). CDR3 length equals 19 residues.

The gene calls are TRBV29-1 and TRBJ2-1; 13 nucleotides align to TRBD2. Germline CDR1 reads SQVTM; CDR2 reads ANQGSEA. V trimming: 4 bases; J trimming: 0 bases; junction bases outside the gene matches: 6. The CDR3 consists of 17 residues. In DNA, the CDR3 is TGCAGCGTTGCGGGGACTAGCGGGACTCTCTCCTACAATGAGCAGTTCTTC. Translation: CSVAGTSGTLSYNEQFF.

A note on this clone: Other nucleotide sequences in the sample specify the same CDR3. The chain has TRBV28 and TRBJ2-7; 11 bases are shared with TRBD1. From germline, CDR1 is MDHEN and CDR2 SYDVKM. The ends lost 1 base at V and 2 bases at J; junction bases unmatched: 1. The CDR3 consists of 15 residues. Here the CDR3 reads CASSLSGQGAYEQYF. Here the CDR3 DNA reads TGTGCCAGCAGTTTATCGGGACAGGGGGCCTACGAGCAGTACTTC. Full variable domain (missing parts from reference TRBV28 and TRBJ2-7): DVKVTQSSRYLVKRTGEKVFLECVQDMDHENMFWYRQDPGLGLRLIYFSYDVKMKEKGDIPEGYSVSREKKERFSLILESASTNQTSMYLCASSLSGQGAYEQYFGPGTRLTVT.

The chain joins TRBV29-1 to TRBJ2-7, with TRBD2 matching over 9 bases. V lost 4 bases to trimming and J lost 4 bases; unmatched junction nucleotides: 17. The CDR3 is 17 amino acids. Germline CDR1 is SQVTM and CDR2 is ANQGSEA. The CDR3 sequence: CSVGTNVLAGLRYEQYF. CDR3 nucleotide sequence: TGCAGCGTTGGGACTAACGTTCTAGCGGGATTGCGGTACGAGCAGTACTTC.